Shown below are 15 T cell receptor beta chains from a single sample sequenced in a study of blood T cell repertoires in COVID-19. Sequenced by immunoSEQ multiplex PCR; TCRdb stores in-frame clones only, minus some. Seen here are under 400,000 clones, around 85% observed once, and the top ten hold around 4.4%. The sequencing sample was made of PBMCs or T cells enriched from blood (not recorded which). All receptors come from a middle-aged woman with acute COVID-19.

The gene calls are TRBV4-3 and TRBJ1-2; 7 bases line up with TRBD1. V dropped 1 base and J dropped 8; count of bases not matched to a gene: 4. CDR1 is LGHNA and CDR2 is YSLEER in the germline V gene. The CDR3 contains 13 residues. The CDR3 sequence: CASSQGQGRGYTF. The CDR3 DNA is TGCGCCAGCAGCCAAGGACAGGGTAGGGGCTACACCTTC.

The chain carries TRBV4-1 and TRBJ1-4; D gene unclear. The germline V gene encodes CDR1 MGHRA and CDR2 YSYEKL. This CDR3 spans 16 amino acids. The V end lost 3 bases, the J end lost 0 bases, and 11 bases lay between the germline ends. CDR3 in amino acids: CASSQARHATNEKLFF. The CDR3 nucleotides read TGCGCCAGCAGCCAGGCCCGACATGCAACTAATGAAAAACTGTTTTTT.

The genes are TRBV27 and TRBJ1-1; 8 nucleotides align to TRBD1. The germline CDR1 and CDR2 sequences are MNHEY and SMNVEV (reference sequence). J lost 6 bases, V lost 6 bases, and 9 bases had no gene match. The CDR3 spans 14 residues. CDR3 in amino acids: CASRPIRDRSEAFF. The CDR3 region has the DNA TGTGCCAGCAGACCGATCCGGGACAGGTCTGAAGCTTTCTTT.

This chain joins TRBV5-1 and TRBJ2-2, with D uncertain. Germline V gene data show CDR1 as SGHRS and CDR2 as YFSETQ. Trimming removed 0 bases from V and 6 bases from J, with 12 bases in between. There are 15 residues in the CDR3. The CDR3 DNA sequence: TGCGCCAGCAGCTTGGACGGGTTATTGGCCGGGGAGCTGTTTTTT. Protein sequence: CASSLDGLLAGELFF.

Remarks on this clone: The sample contains more than one DNA sequence encoding this CDR3. The rearrangement uses TRBV28 and TRBJ1-3, with 9 nucleotides matching TRBD1. This CDR3 has 14 amino acids. CDR1 is MDHEN, CDR2 SYDVKM, per germline. V was pared by 5 bases and J by 5 bases, with 4 bases of the junction left unmatched. DNA of the CDR3: TGTGCCAGCAGTCCCGGACAGGGGCGAAACACCATATATTTT. Translation gives CASSPGQGRNTIYF.

The J gene is TRBJ1-1, the V gene TRBV7-6; unclear D gene. Trimming shortened V by 5 bases and J by 1 base, and 8 bases separated the two germline ends. Germline CDR1 and CDR2: SGHVS and FNYEAQ. CDR3 length equals 13 residues. This chain's CDR3 is CASSTSSNTEAFF. The CDR3 nucleotides read TGTGCCAGCAGCACTTCCTCGAACACTGAAGCTTTCTTT.

The chain is built from TRBV6-5 and TRBJ1-2; 9 bases match TRBD1. The V and J ends lost 6 bases and 0 bases, in that order; junction bases with no gene match: 5. The germline CDR1 and CDR2 sequences are MNHEY and SVGAGI. The CDR3 extends over 15 amino acids. CDR3: CASRRTGGANYGYTF. As DNA, the CDR3 is TGTGCCAGCAGACGAACAGGGGGCGCTAACTATGGCTACACCTTC.

The chain joins TRBV2 to TRBJ2-2, with 12 nucleotides matching TRBD2. The V and J ends lost 7 bases and 3 bases, in that order; junction bases with no gene match: 15. CDR3 length: 19 amino acids. Germline V lookup: CDR1 SNHLY, CDR2 FYNNEI. The CDR3 reads CASTPASGRANSYTGELFF. The DNA for the CDR3 is TGTGCCAGCACACCGGCTAGCGGGAGGGCCAACTCATACACCGGGGAGCTGTTTTTT.

The chain carries TRBV10-3 and TRBJ1-2; unclear D gene. The germline CDR1 and CDR2 sequences are ENHRY and SYGVKD. There are 10 residues in the CDR3. The germline V and J ends were trimmed by 6 bases and 7 bases, with 6 bases remaining between them. CDR3 region: CAIRGRGYTF. Written as DNA, the CDR3 is TGTGCCATCAGGGGCCGTGGCTACACCTTC.

The V gene is TRBV10-3, the J gene TRBJ1-1; TRBD1 might be the D (6 bases). The CDR3 has 14 amino acids. Germline V CDR1 and CDR2: ENHRY, SYGVKD. Trimming shortened V by 6 bases and J by 5 bases, and 16 bases separated the two germline ends. The CDR3 reads CAISPDSGRTEAFF. The CDR3 DNA reads as TGTGCCATCAGCCCGGACAGCGGTCGTACTGAAGCTTTCTTT.

This clone was picked up one time. The rearrangement uses TRBV9 and TRBJ1-3; D not certain. This CDR3 is 16 amino acids long. The germline CDR1 and CDR2 sequences are SGDLS and YYNGEE. V was shortened by 0 bases and J by 3 bases, with 13 bases between the two germline ends. The CDR3 nucleotides read TGTGCCAGCAGCGTAGACCACTCCCGAGGTGGAAACACCATATATTTT. It codes for CASSVDHSRGGNTIYF.

The genes are TRBV7-9 and TRBJ1-2; D unclear. The V gene lost 3 bases and the J gene lost 5 bases, with 16 bases spanning the gap. This CDR3 contains 15 residues. Germline CDR1 and CDR2: SEHNR and FQNEAQ (reference sequence). As DNA, the CDR3 is TGTGCCAGCAGCTTCCTCGCACAATACATATATGGCTACACCTTC. It specifies CASSFLAQYIYGYTF.

The chain joins TRBV12-3 or TRBV12-4 to TRBJ1-4, with unresolved D. This CDR3 contains 13 residues. The V gene lost 0 bases and the J gene lost 7 bases, with 6 bases spanning the gap. The CDR3 region is CASSLAGSEKLFF. In DNA form, the CDR3 reads TGTGCCAGCAGTTTAGCGGGGAGTGAAAAACTGTTTTTT.

This clone was counted once. This sequence joins TRBV6-5 and TRBJ2-4; 11 nucleotides agree with TRBD1. CDR3 length: 14 residues. Trimming cost V 4 bases and J 6 bases; bases outside gene matches: 2. The germline gives CDR1 MNHEY, CDR2 SVGAGI. CDR3 sequence (DNA): TGTGCCAGCAGTTCCGGGACAGGGGGAAACATTCAGTACTTC. This translates into CASSSGTGGNIQYF.

V and J are TRBV19 and TRBJ2-1; no definite D call. Trimming shortened V by 5 bases and J by 0 bases, and 11 bases separated the two germline ends. Germline V gene data show CDR1 as LNHDA and CDR2 as SQIVND (reference sequence). CDR3 length equals 15 residues. Here the CDR3 DNA reads TGTGCCAGTAGTCCCCGACTGAACTCCTACAATGAGCAGTTCTTC. The encoded protein is CASSPRLNSYNEQFF.